This T cell receptor (beta chain) was sequenced in a study of cytomegalovirus exposure and HLA in healthy donors. Across the whole study: Earlier work reported approximately 100 million unique TCR beta sequences from 180 million or so T cells.

CDR1 and CDR2 from the germline V gene are MDHEN and SYDVKM. The ends lost 2 bases at V and 5 bases at J; junction bases unmatched: 11. The CDR3 is made up of 16 amino acids. PCR used 60 Vbeta primers and 13 Jbeta primers. The table came from immunoSEQ multiplex PCR; TCRdb's copy has only in-frame clones and leaves some out. The sample shows more than 90,000 clones, over 65% of them seen only once. The TCR originated in a woman aged 60-70 years in good health and CMV-seronegative. The gene calls are TRBV28 and TRBJ1-2, with 7 bases matching TRBD1. What was sequenced was PBMCs. CDR3 coding DNA: TGTGCCAGCAGTTTAGACCTCCGGGACAGCTCGTATGGCTACACCTTC. Protein product: CASSLDLRDSSYGYTF.